These 14 T cell receptor beta chains came from one sample sequenced in a study of identical twins. TCRdb processed the 5' RACE reads anew with MiXCR; each CDR3 protein has one entry. The table has about 240,000 distinct CDR3 sequences, 7.5% seen once. These same data were also listed under a study on yellow fever vaccine responses in identical twins.

Sequenced sample: CD8+ T cells sorted from blood. These receptors were obtained from a woman in her late teens or twenties in good health.

The chain links TRBV9 to TRBJ2-3; a weak D match, TRBD1 (5 bases). The CDR3 totals 15 residues. The V gene's germline CDR1 is SGDLS and CDR2 YYNGEE. Trimming removed 4 bases from V and 6 bases from J, with 18 bases in between. CDR3 nucleotides: TGTGCCAGCAGCCCGGGTGGGGCAGCAGGGGATACGCAGTATTTT. As protein: CASSPGGAAGDTQYF. The full variable domain, rest sourced from reference TRBV9 and TRBJ2-3, is DSGVTQTPKHLITATGQRVTLRCSPRSGDLSVYWYQQSLDQGLQFLIQYYNGEERAKGNILERFSAQQFPDLHSELNLSSLELGDSALYFCASSPGGAAGDTQYFGPGTRLTVL.

The chain carries TRBV28 and TRBJ2-3; D gene unclear. The CDR3 extends over 17 amino acids. V lost 3 bases to trimming and J lost 1 base, with 17 bases between them. CDR1 and CDR2 from the germline V gene are MDHEN and SYDVKM. Here the CDR3 reads CASSLRWIQLGTDTQYF. DNA for the CDR3: TGTGCCAGCAGTTTGCGGTGGATTCAATTGGGCACAGATACGCAGTATTTT.

This clonotype was observed many times. V gene TRBV12-3 or TRBV12-4 combines with J gene TRBJ2-1; 12 bases fit TRBD2. V lost 7 bases, J lost 8 bases, and 6 bases stayed unmatched. The CDR3 sequence is 14 residues long. The CDR3 DNA is TGTGCCAGCACTCTAGCGGGAGGGCTGCATGAGCAGTTCTTC. Translating it yields CASTLAGGLHEQFF.

The V and J genes are TRBV10-3 and TRBJ2-7, with 9 bases fitting TRBD1. This CDR3 region has 15 residues. The J segment lost 4 bases and the V segment lost 3 bases, leaving 7 bases of the junction unmatched. Germline-derived CDR1 and CDR2 are ENHRY and SYGVKD. CDR3 loop: CAISERGQGTYEQYF. For the CDR3, the DNA is TGTGCCATCAGTGAACGGGGACAGGGCACTTACGAGCAGTACTTC.

This clonotype has more than one count but fewer than ten. The V gene is TRBV2, the J gene TRBJ2-1; 7 bases line up with TRBD1. Germline V gene data show CDR1 as SNHLY and CDR2 as FYNNEI. Trimming cost V 3 bases and J 2 bases; bases outside gene matches: 10. The CDR3 spans 17 residues. The CDR3 is CASSDRADRAPYNEQFF. The CDR3 nucleotides are TGTGCCAGCAGTGACCGGGCCGACAGGGCGCCCTACAATGAGCAGTTCTTC.

This clonotype has ten or more counts. A junction boundary mismatches the germline segment, possibly from a read error. The gene calls are TRBV10-3 and TRBJ2-2, with TRBD1 identical over 10 bases. The CDR3 is 14 amino acids. Germline assignment: CDR1 ENHRY and CDR2 SYGVKD. CDR3 region: CATRDRGSTGELFF. As DNA, the CDR3 is TGTGCCACCCGGGACAGGGGATCCACCGGGGAGCTGTTTTTC.

V and J are TRBV19 and TRBJ2-5; D is perhaps TRBD2 (6 bases). V lost 11 bases to trimming and J lost 1 base, with 17 bases between them. The CDR3 is 14 amino acids. Germline CDR1 and CDR2: LNHDA and SQIVND (reference sequence). The CDR3 DNA is TGTGCCTCAAGCCTGGGGGGATCCCAAGAGACCCAGTACTTC. This encodes CASSLGGSQETQYF.

This clonotype was observed a few times. As DNA, the CDR3 is TGTGCCAGCAGCTTACTTTGGGGAGATACGCAGTATTTT. It encodes CASSLLWGDTQYF. This chain uses TRBV7-8 with TRBJ2-3; no clear D gene. There are 13 residues in the CDR3. V dropped 2 bases and J dropped 5 bases, with 8 bases sitting between them. Germline CDR1 is SGHVS and CDR2 is FQNEAQ.

The chain employs TRBV6-1 and TRBJ2-7; 7 bases agree with TRBD1. Germline-derived CDR1 and CDR2 are MNHNS and SASEGT. The V segment lost 8 bases and the J segment 9 bases; nucleotides outside the gene matches: 19. CDR3 length: 15 residues. The CDR3 sequence is CASGYDRTGEGRQYF. CDR3 bases: TGTGCCAGCGGCTATGACCGGACAGGAGAGGGGCGGCAGTACTTC.

Many counts were recorded for this clonotype. The rearrangement joins TRBV4-1 to TRBJ2-2, with a possible D match to TRBD2 (5 bases). The V gene's germline CDR1 is MGHRA and CDR2 YSYEKL. Trimming stripped 3 bases from V and 7 bases from J, with 12 bases between. CDR3 size: 14 residues. The chain's CDR3 is CASSHSPGFGELFF. CDR3 coding DNA: TGCGCCAGCAGCCACTCCCCGGGGTTCGGGGAGCTGTTTTTT.

This clonotype was counted only a few times. The V call is TRBV28, the J call TRBJ1-3; 9 bases map to TRBD1. Germline-derived CDR1 and CDR2 are MDHEN and SYDVKM. The CDR3 has 15 residues. V was pared by 6 bases and J by 0 bases, with 3 bases of the junction left unmatched. The CDR3 here is CASSMTGGSGNTIYF. CDR3 sequence (DNA): TGTGCCAGCAGCATGACAGGGGGCTCTGGAAACACCATATATTTT.

V is TRBV20-1 and J is TRBJ2-2; D possibly corresponds to TRBD1 (6 bases). The V gene's germline CDR1 is DFQATT and CDR2 SNEGSKA (reference sequence). CDR3 length equals 15 residues. V was cut by 6 bases and J by 0 bases, with 14 bases left in between. DNA of the CDR3: TGCAGTGCGAACCGGGACAACGCGAACACCGGGGAGCTGTTTTTT. It yields the protein CSANRDNANTGELFF.

The chain is built from TRBV9 and TRBJ2-3, with TRBD2 matching over 7 bases. Germline V CDR1 and CDR2: SGDLS, YYNGEE. Trimming took 1 base from V and 4 from J; bases not matched to a gene: 12. The CDR3 totals 17 residues. Written as DNA, the CDR3 is TGTGCCAGCAGCGTATCGGGCAGCGGGGCCCCCGCAGATACGCAGTATTTT. This encodes CASSVSGSGAPADTQYF.

This clonotype has at least ten counts. The chain employs TRBV7-2 and TRBJ2-1; 10 positions match TRBD1. The CDR3 runs to 15 residues. Looked up from germline, CDR1 is SGHTA and CDR2 is FQGNSA. Trimming cost V 5 bases and J 8 bases; bases outside gene matches: 9. The CDR3 DNA reads TGTGCCAGCAGCCCGCCGGGACAGGGGATCGATGAGCAGTTCTTC. This codes for CASSPPGQGIDEQFF.